The sequence of this T cell receptor beta chain was determined in a study of cytomegalovirus exposure and HLA in healthy donors. 13 Jbeta primers and 60 Vbeta primers were used for the PCR. Assay used: immunoSEQ multiplex PCR; TCRdb lists only in-frame clones, some missing. The data show over 150,000 clones, 60% to 85% seen once. The V end lost 9 bases, the J end lost 0 bases, and 16 bases lay between the germline ends. CDR1 is SGHRS and CDR2 is YFSETQ in the germline V gene. This CDR3 spans 16 amino acids. The table lists this clone with a few counts. The gene calls are TRBV5-1 and TRBJ2-6; TRBD2 is a possible D gene (6 bases). The sample was PBMCs. The TCR originated in a man aged 50 to 59 in good health and CMV-seropositive. The CDR3 sequence is CATGEREVSGANVLTF. As DNA, the CDR3 is TGCGCCACCGGAGAAAGGGAGGTCTCTGGGGCCAACGTCCTGACTTTC. The variable domain in full, with the rest retrieved from reference TRBV5-1 and TRBJ2-6, is KAGVTQTPRYLIKTRGQQVTLSCSPISGHRSVSWYQQTPGQGLQFLFEYFSETQRNKGNFPGRFSGRQFSNSRSEMNVSTLELGDSALYLCATGEREVSGANVLTFGAGSRLTVL.